This T cell receptor beta chain was sequenced in a study of beta chain features in type 1 diabetes. Findings and limits, study-wide: Across all four CD4+ subsets, people with type 1 diabetes showed modestly shorter TCRB CDR3s.

Sequenced material consisted of expressed TCRB transcripts (all of the isolated RNA was reverse transcribed). Sequencing used immunoSEQ multiplex PCR; TCRdb keeps in-frame clones, though not all of them. The sample carries about 650,000 clones, around 12% recorded once. Germline lookup yields CDR1 SGHNT and CDR2 YYREEE (reference sequence). The CDR3 spans 14 residues. The ends were cut back, 0 bases at V and 6 bases at J, with 10 bases in the middle. Regarding this clone: Antigen: not known. The same CDR3 also results from other DNA sequences found in this sample.

The clonotype originates from a man in his thirties or forties with type 1 diabetes. The sequencing input was naive CD4+ T cells from blood. This chain links TRBV5-4 with TRBJ2-1, with D perhaps TRBD2 (5 bases). The CDR3 loop is CASSLGLASNEQFF. Written as DNA, the CDR3 is TGTGCCAGCAGCTTGGGCCTAGCCTCCAATGAGCAGTTCTTC.